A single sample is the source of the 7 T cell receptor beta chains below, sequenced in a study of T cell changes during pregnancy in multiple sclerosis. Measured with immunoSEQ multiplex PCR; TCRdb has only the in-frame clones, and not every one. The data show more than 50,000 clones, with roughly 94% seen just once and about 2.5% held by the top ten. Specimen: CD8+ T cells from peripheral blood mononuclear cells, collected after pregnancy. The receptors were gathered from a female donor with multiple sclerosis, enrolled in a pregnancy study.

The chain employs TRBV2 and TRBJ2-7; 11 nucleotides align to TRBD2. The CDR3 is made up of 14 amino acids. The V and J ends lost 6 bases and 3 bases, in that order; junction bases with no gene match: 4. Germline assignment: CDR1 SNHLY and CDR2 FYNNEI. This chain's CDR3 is CASRLAGAVYEQYF. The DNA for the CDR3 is TGTGCCAGCAGACTAGCGGGAGCGGTCTACGAGCAGTACTTC.

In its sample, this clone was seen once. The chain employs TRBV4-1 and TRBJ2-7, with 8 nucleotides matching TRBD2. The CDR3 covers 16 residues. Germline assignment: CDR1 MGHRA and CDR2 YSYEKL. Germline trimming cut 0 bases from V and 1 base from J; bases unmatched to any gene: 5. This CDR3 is CASSQETSGSSYEQYF. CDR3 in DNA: TGCGCCAGCAGCCAAGAGACCAGCGGGAGTTCCTACGAGCAGTACTTC.

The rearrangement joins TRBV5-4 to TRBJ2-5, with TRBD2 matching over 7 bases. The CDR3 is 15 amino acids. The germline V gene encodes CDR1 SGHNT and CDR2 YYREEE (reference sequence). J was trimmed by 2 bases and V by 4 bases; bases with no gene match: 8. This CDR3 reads CASSQVVAGQETQYF. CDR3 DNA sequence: TGTGCCAGCAGCCAGGTGGTAGCGGGTCAAGAGACCCAGTACTTC.

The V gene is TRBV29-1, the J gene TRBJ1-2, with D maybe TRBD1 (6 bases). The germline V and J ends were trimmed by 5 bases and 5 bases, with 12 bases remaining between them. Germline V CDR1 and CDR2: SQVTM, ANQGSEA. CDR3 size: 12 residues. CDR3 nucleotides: TGCAGCGTTCGGACAGCCGAATATGGCTACACCTTC. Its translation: CSVRTAEYGYTF.

The DNA of the CDR3 is TGTGCCAGCAGCAACGCCGTTCGAAGGGAGGCGATGGGCTACACCTTC. It codes for CASSNAVRREAMGYTF. The V and J genes are TRBV21-1 and TRBJ1-2. TRBV21-1 is tagged as a pseudogene. This CDR3 has 16 residues.

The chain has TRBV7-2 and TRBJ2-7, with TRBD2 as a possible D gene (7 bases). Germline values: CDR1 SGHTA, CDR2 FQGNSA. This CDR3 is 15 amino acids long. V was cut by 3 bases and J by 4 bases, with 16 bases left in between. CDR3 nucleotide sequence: TGTGCCAGCAGCTTTGGTTGGGGGGGCGAATACGAGCAGTACTTC. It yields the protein CASSFGWGGEYEQYF.

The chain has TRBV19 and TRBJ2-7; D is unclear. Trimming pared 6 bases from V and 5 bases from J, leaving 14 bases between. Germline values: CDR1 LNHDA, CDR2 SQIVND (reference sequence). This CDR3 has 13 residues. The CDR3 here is CASRDGYLDEQYF. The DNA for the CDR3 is TGTGCCAGTAGAGACGGGTATCTGGACGAGCAGTACTTC. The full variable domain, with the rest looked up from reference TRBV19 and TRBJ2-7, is DGGITQSPKYLFRKEGQNVTLSCEQNLNHDAMYWYRQDPGQGLRLIYYSQIVNDFQKGDIAEGYSVSREKKESFPLTVTSAQKNPTAFYLCASRDGYLDEQYFGPGTRLTVT.